These 15 T cell receptor beta chains were sequenced from one sample in a study of T cell repertoires in cytomegalovirus infection (dated by TCRdb to between 2018 and 2021). Instrument used: Illumina HiSeq 1500. Clones were called with MiXCR by TCRdb after fastp trimmed the public reads at Q25, and only in-frame beta chains were retained. When rows share a CDR3 protein, they turn into one entry using the most common DNA and genes. The sample profile shows approximately 110,000 distinct CDR3 sequences; approximately 30% of them were found once. The ten largest clones add up to 58% of the sample. What this sample's treatment or condition label stands for: in vitro stimulation with specific CMV peptide epitopes to enrich CMV-specific T cells. Antigens for these TCRs are unknown. The input for sequencing was CD8+ T cells from cultured PBMCs, taken from culture after CMV antigen stimulation. The receptors derive from a human donor in good health (CMV status not recorded). Some clones in this sample may be carry-over from other donors' samples.

This chain joins TRBV7-9 and TRBJ1-2; 7 bases map to TRBD1. Germline loops: CDR1 SEHNR, CDR2 FQNEAQ (reference sequence). The V and J ends lost 5 bases and 5 bases, in that order; junction bases with no gene match: 20. The CDR3 contains 18 residues. DNA of the CDR3: TGTGCCAGCAGCCCGGGGACAGACCTCGCCGGGACTAGTTATGGCTACACCTTC. As protein: CASSPGTDLAGTSYGYTF.

The J gene is TRBJ1-1, the V gene TRBV11-3; unclear D gene. V lost 5 bases, J lost 0 bases, and 19 bases lay in between. Germline V gene lookup returns CDR1 SGHNT and CDR2 YENEEA. CDR3 length equals 17 residues. The DNA of the CDR3 is TGTGCCAGCAGCCATCTTTTCATAAACCCGGTGAACACTGAAGCTTTCTTT. It encodes CASSHLFINPVNTEAFF.

In this sample, this clonotype turned up a few times. The V gene is TRBV6-1, the J gene TRBJ2-5; 13 nucleotides match TRBD2. V shed 5 bases, J shed 5 bases, and the junction held 8 bases outside the gene matches. Per the germline V gene, CDR1 is MNHNS and CDR2 is SASEGT. The CDR3 is 16 residues long. The CDR3 sequence: CASSPAGTSGAETQYF. In nucleotides, the CDR3 is TGTGCCAGCAGTCCAGCCGGGACTAGCGGGGCGGAGACCCAGTACTTC.

In nucleotides, the CDR3 is TGCGCCAGCAGCCTGGTTCCAGACACTGAAGCTTTCTTT. Its protein is CASSLVPDTEAFF. This chain joins TRBV4-1 and TRBJ1-1; D is unclear. The germline gives CDR1 MGHRA, CDR2 YSYEKL. The CDR3 runs 13 residues. Trimming stripped 4 bases from V and 3 bases from J, with 9 bases between.

The V and J genes are TRBV27 and TRBJ2-4; the D gene is possibly TRBD1 (6 bases). Trimming cost V 3 bases and J 0 bases, with 9 bases left between them. This CDR3 contains 15 residues. Germline CDR1 and CDR2: MNHEY and SMNVEV (reference sequence). CDR3 sequence: CASSLSRGAKNIQYF. DNA for the CDR3: TGTGCCAGCAGTTTGTCCAGGGGAGCCAAAAACATTCAGTACTTC.

This clonotype was found a few times. This chain links TRBV12-5 with TRBJ1-2; no clear D. This CDR3 spans 11 amino acids. Germline values: CDR1 LGHNT, CDR2 FRNRAP. V lost 5 bases and J 4 bases, leaving 5 bases between the germline ends. CDR3 nucleotides: TGTGCTAGTGGTCCGACCTATGGCTACACCTTC. It specifies CASGPTYGYTF.

The chain combines TRBV19 with TRBJ1-2, with D perhaps matching TRBD1 (5 bases). The CDR3 covers 17 residues. The germline V gene has CDR1 LNHDA and CDR2 SQIVND (reference sequence). V was cut by 1 base and J by 6 bases, with 21 bases left in between. The CDR3 is CASSIGTSGVPRHGYTF. Written as DNA, the CDR3 is TGTGCCAGTAGTATAGGGACATCGGGAGTCCCTAGGCATGGCTACACCTTC.

This clonotype was observed a handful of times. The rearrangement joins TRBV7-6 to TRBJ1-2; 12 bases map to TRBD1. This CDR3 is built from 16 residues. After removal of 3 bases from V and 2 bases from J, the junction contained 4 bases not matched to a gene. The germline CDR1 and CDR2 sequences are SGHVS and FNYEAQ. CDR3 sequence (DNA): TGTGCCAGCAGCTTGGGACAGGGGGCTCTAAACTATGGCTACACCTTC. Translated: CASSLGQGALNYGYTF.

V is TRBV12-5 and J is TRBJ1-2; D possibly corresponds to TRBD1 (6 bases). V lost 6 bases and J 2 bases, leaving 13 bases between the germline ends. Germline values: CDR1 LGHNT, CDR2 FRNRAP. CDR3 length: 14 residues. The CDR3 protein is CASGREGGNYGYTF. The CDR3, as DNA: TGTGCTAGTGGAAGGGAGGGGGGAAACTATGGCTACACCTTC.

This chain connects TRBV7-9 to TRBJ2-3; 12 positions agree with TRBD2. CDR1 SEHNR and CDR2 FQNEAQ come from the germline V gene (reference sequence). The CDR3 runs to 11 residues. V was pared by 7 bases and J by 14 bases, with 4 bases of the junction left unmatched. CDR3 residues: CASILAGGLYF. In DNA form, the CDR3 reads TGTGCCAGCATCCTAGCGGGGGGGCTGTATTTT. The whole variable domain, remainder taken from reference TRBV7-9 and TRBJ2-3, is DTGVSQNPRHKITKRGQNVTFRCDPISEHNRLYWYRQTLGQGPEFLTYFQNEAQLEKSRLLSDRFSAERPKGSFSTLEIQRTEQGDSAMYLCASILAGGLYFGPGTRLTVL.

This clonotype was seen a few times. The J gene is TRBJ2-7, the V gene TRBV6-6, with D possibly called TRBD1 or TRBD2 (5 bases each). CDR1 and CDR2 from the germline V gene are MNHNY and SVGAGI (reference sequence). V was trimmed by 2 bases and J by 5 bases, leaving 19 bases between them. The CDR3 contains 16 residues. CDR3 amino acids: CASSYLTGTPRDEQYF. CDR3 in DNA: TGTGCCAGCAGTTACCTAACGGGGACCCCGAGAGACGAGCAGTACTTC.

The rearrangement joins TRBV27 to TRBJ1-4, with D tentatively TRBD1 (6 bases). This CDR3 is 13 amino acids long. Germline CDR1 reads MNHEY; CDR2 reads SMNVEV (reference sequence). Trimming took off 7 bases at V and 7 bases at J, with 13 bases between the two ends. The CDR3 spells CASTGARFEKLFF. The CDR3 nucleotides are TGTGCCAGCACGGGGGCGCGGTTTGAAAAACTGTTTTTT.

This clonotype was seen ten or more times. The chain links TRBV7-6 to TRBJ1-4; D is uncertain. The germline V gene encodes CDR1 SGHVS and CDR2 FNYEAQ. Trimming removed 5 bases at V and 4 bases at J, with 20 bases between. CDR3 length: 17 residues. The CDR3 is CASSPSWAEVLNEKLFF. The CDR3, as DNA: TGTGCCAGCAGCCCAAGTTGGGCGGAAGTCCTTAATGAAAAACTGTTTTTT.

The gene calls are TRBV20-1 and TRBJ2-7; D is possibly TRBD1 (6 bases). CDR1 and CDR2 from the germline V gene are DFQATT and SNEGSKA (reference sequence). The CDR3 is made up of 11 amino acids. Deletions cut 5 bases from V and 5 bases from J, with 10 bases between. As DNA, the CDR3 is TGCAGTGCTTGGGACAACCACGAGCAGTACTTC. It is translated as CSAWDNHEQYF.

This sequence joins TRBV5-1 and TRBJ2-1; 15 nucleotides align to TRBD2. The CDR3 spans 16 residues. The trim removed 0 bases at V and 10 bases at J, leaving 5 bases unmatched. Germline CDR1 SGHRS, CDR2 YFSETQ. CDR3 in amino acids: CASSLAGTSGGSEQFF. The CDR3 DNA sequence: TGCGCCAGCAGCTTGGCCGGGACTAGCGGGGGGTCCGAGCAGTTCTTC. Based on the CDR3 plus reference TRBV5-1 and TRBJ2-1, the full variable domain is KAGVTQTPRYLIKTRGQQVTLSCSPISGHRSVSWYQQTPGQGLQFLFEYFSETQRNKGNFPGRFSGRQFSNSRSEMNVSTLELGDSALYLCASSLAGTSGGSEQFFGPGTRLTVL.